The 25 T cell receptor beta chains listed next were all sequenced from one sample in a study of T cells in localized non-small cell lung cancer (TCRdb year 2020). Library construction relied on the immunoSEQ multiplex PCR assay. TCRdb obtained this table from immuneACCESS and retained in-frame rearrangements with V and J assigned. These tables miss some clones; where compared with another copy, unresolved V genes account for less than half of the shortfall, and the remainder is unexplained. The sample records 60,000 or so clones, roughly 76% of which are singletons. 4.7% of the sample is in the top ten clones. The specimen was PBMCs, collected before any cancer treatment. The receptors derive from a man between 40 and 70 years old with stage II lung adenocarcinoma.

The V call is TRBV6-6, the J call TRBJ2-3, with D hard to call. CDR1 and CDR2 from the germline V gene are MNHNY and SVGAGI (reference sequence). Trimming cost V 3 bases and J 2 bases, with 12 bases left between them. This CDR3 spans 15 amino acids. The CDR3 sequence is CASSYHGDPTDTQYF. DNA for the CDR3: TGTGCCAGCAGTTATCACGGAGACCCCACAGATACGCAGTATTTT.

The chain uses TRBV19 and TRBJ2-2, with D maybe TRBD2 (5 bases). The CDR3 consists of 12 residues. Germline-derived CDR1 and CDR2 are LNHDA and SQIVND (reference sequence). Trimming removed 7 bases from V and 4 bases from J, with 7 bases in between. CDR3 sequence reads: CASKRGTGELFF. The CDR3 DNA is TGTGCCAGTAAACGGGGCACCGGGGAGCTGTTTTTT.

V and J are TRBV18 and TRBJ1-3; D might be TRBD1 (5 bases). Deletions cut 1 base from V and 2 bases from J, with 12 bases between. CDR1 KGHSH and CDR2 LQKENI come from the germline V gene. This CDR3 contains 16 residues. The chain's CDR3 is CASSPQDPGTGNTIYF. DNA for the CDR3: TGTGCCAGCTCACCACAGGACCCAGGGACTGGAAACACCATATATTTT.

Only one count was recorded for this clone. The V call is TRBV6-1, the J call TRBJ1-1, with 8 bases identical to TRBD1. V gave up 3 bases and J gave up 7 bases; unmatched junction bases: 4. This CDR3 region has 13 residues. The germline CDR1 and CDR2 sequences are MNHNS and SASEGT. CDR3 bases: TGTGCCAGCAGTGACGGAACAGGGGGTGAAGCTTTCTTT. Its protein is CASSDGTGGEAFF.

The V gene is TRBV4-3, the J gene TRBJ1-3; no clear D. The CDR3 runs to 14 residues. Germline V gene sequence: CDR1 LGHNA, CDR2 YSLEER. With 4 bases removed from V and 0 bases from J, the gap between germline ends came to 7 bases. The chain's CDR3 is CASSLTVSGNTIYF. The CDR3 DNA reads TGCGCCAGCAGCCTTACAGTCTCTGGAAACACCATATATTTT.

This clone was seen a few times. The genes are TRBV9 and TRBJ1-5; D remains ambiguous. CDR3 length: 13 amino acids. V lost 4 bases to trimming and J lost 8 bases, with 13 bases between them. From germline, CDR1 is SGDLS and CDR2 YYNGEE. The CDR3 is CASSRSDGEPQHF. CDR3 sequence (DNA): TGTGCCAGCAGCCGATCTGATGGGGAGCCCCAGCATTTT.

V gene TRBV15 combines with J gene TRBJ2-2; D remains unclear. CDR3 length equals 14 residues. Germline CDR1 is LNHNV and CDR2 is YYDKDF (reference sequence). The V gene lost 0 bases and the J gene lost 6 bases, with 8 bases spanning the gap. The CDR3 DNA follows: TGTGCCACCAGCAGAGACCCGGGTCCCGGGGAGCTGTTTTTT. Its translation: CATSRDPGPGELFF.

The chain is built from TRBV6-5 and TRBJ1-2; D not certain. This CDR3 has 14 amino acids. The V gene lost 0 bases and the J gene lost 5 bases, with 10 bases spanning the gap. The germline V gene has CDR1 MNHEY and CDR2 SVGAGI. The CDR3 DNA reads as TGTGCCAGCAGTTACTCTACAGCCAAATATGGCTACACCTTC. Amino acid sequence: CASSYSTAKYGYTF.

The V gene is TRBV7-2, the J gene TRBJ2-1, with 12 bases identical to TRBD2. V lost 5 bases to trimming and J lost 3 bases; unmatched junction nucleotides: 5. Germline values: CDR1 SGHTA, CDR2 FQGNSA. The CDR3 consists of 16 residues. The CDR3 is CASSPLAGGDYNEQFF. CDR3 DNA sequence: TGTGCCAGCAGCCCCCTAGCGGGAGGGGACTACAATGAGCAGTTCTTC.

The chain is built from TRBV9 and TRBJ2-7; weak D call: TRBD1 (5 bases). This CDR3 region has 14 residues. Germline-derived CDR1 and CDR2 are SGDLS and YYNGEE. Trimming cost V 5 bases and J 4 bases, with 16 bases left between them. CDR3 sequence (DNA): TGTGCCAGCAGTCCCGACGGCTCAGGGTACGAGCAGTACTTC. This encodes CASSPDGSGYEQYF.

In its sample, this clone was seen many times. V and J are TRBV7-8 and TRBJ1-1; D gene ambiguous. V lost 5 bases, J lost 5 bases, and 9 bases lay in between. The CDR3 sequence is 12 residues long. Germline V gene sequence: CDR1 SGHVS, CDR2 FQNEAQ. The CDR3 DNA is TGTGCCAGCAGCGGGGTTGGGACTGAAGCTTTCTTT. Its protein product is CASSGVGTEAFF.

The chain is built from TRBV7-9 and TRBJ2-7; D possibly corresponds to TRBD2 (6 bases). In germline, CDR1 is SEHNR, CDR2 FQNEAQ (reference sequence). V was clipped by 1 base and J by 7 bases, with 17 bases between them. CDR3 length equals 15 residues. CDR3 sequence (DNA): TGTGCCAGCAGCTTAGAACGGACTAAGTCGGGGGAGCAGTACTTC. It translates to CASSLERTKSGEQYF.

The V call is TRBV2, the J call TRBJ1-5, with D uncertain. The CDR3 covers 15 residues. V shed 2 bases and J shed 0 bases, with 8 bases lying between them. The germline gives CDR1 SNHLY, CDR2 FYNNEI. CDR3 protein: CASSEQAYSNQPQHF. CDR3 nucleotide sequence: TGTGCCAGCAGTGAACAGGCCTATAGCAATCAGCCCCAGCATTTT.

The genes are TRBV7-9 and TRBJ2-7, with 9 nucleotides matching TRBD2. The length of the CDR3 is 17 residues. With 4 bases clipped from V and 0 bases from J, the junction kept 10 bases outside the gene matches. The germline gives CDR1 SEHNR, CDR2 FQNEAQ (reference sequence). For the CDR3, the DNA is TGTGCCAGCAGCTCTTCTTGGAATAGCGGGAGCTCCTACGAGCAGTACTTC. Translation gives CASSSSWNSGSSYEQYF.

The J gene is TRBJ2-1, the V gene TRBV7-9, with TRBD2 as a possible D gene (7 bases). The CDR3 has 13 residues. The V gene's germline CDR1 is SEHNR and CDR2 FQNEAQ (reference sequence). V lost 1 base and J 11 bases, leaving 12 bases between the germline ends. CDR3 in amino acids: CASSLDGGLQQFF. The CDR3 DNA reads TGTGCCAGCAGCTTAGACGGGGGGCTTCAGCAGTTCTTC. Looking up the rest from reference TRBV7-9 and TRBJ2-1 gives the full variable domain: DTGVSQNPRHKITKRGQNVTFRCDPISEHNRLYWYRQTLGQGPEFLTYFQNEAQLEKSRLLSDRFSAERPKGSFSTLEIQRTEQGDSAMYLCASSLDGGLQQFFGPGTRLTVL.

The J gene is TRBJ1-2, the V gene TRBV6-4; no firm D call. Germline lookup yields CDR1 MRHNA and CDR2 SNTAGT. The CDR3 is 13 residues long. Trimming took 10 bases from V and 0 from J, leaving 12 bases between them. The CDR3 spells CATSWLANYGYTF. CDR3 nucleotide sequence: TGTGCCACGTCCTGGTTAGCTAACTATGGCTACACCTTC.

This clone came up a few times. This sequence joins TRBV6-7 and TRBJ2-6, with no clear D. TRBV6-7 is marked as an open reading frame, function uncertain. V was shortened by 6 bases and J by 4 bases, with 13 bases between the two germline ends. This CDR3 spans 15 amino acids. The CDR3 here is CASSPEGDGANVLTF. The DNA for the CDR3 is TGTGCCAGCAGCCCGGAAGGAGACGGGGCCAACGTCCTGACTTTC.

The rearrangement joins TRBV6-5 to TRBJ2-1; D perhaps matches TRBD2 (5 bases). CDR3 length equals 14 residues. The V end lost 6 bases, the J end lost 7 bases, and 16 bases lay between the germline ends. Germline CDR1 MNHEY, CDR2 SVGAGI. The CDR3 sequence is CASREDSVLNEQFF. CDR3 DNA: TGTGCCAGCAGAGAGGACTCGGTCCTTAATGAGCAGTTCTTC.

V and J are TRBV13 and TRBJ2-7, with D possibly being TRBD1 or TRBD2 (5 bases each). This CDR3 is built from 13 residues. CDR1 PRHDT and CDR2 FYEKMQ come from the germline V gene (reference sequence). Between the trimmed V and J ends, which lost 2 bases and 5 bases, there was a span of 10 bases. CDR3 residues: CASSLRDLHEQYF. The CDR3 bases are TGTGCCAGCAGCTTACGGGACCTACACGAGCAGTACTTC.

The genes are TRBV29-1 and TRBJ2-3; 7 bases fit TRBD2. There are 13 residues in the CDR3. Looked up from germline, CDR1 is SQVTM and CDR2 is ANQGSEA. V lost 8 bases to trimming and J lost 0 bases; unmatched junction nucleotides: 5. CDR3 loop: CSTGEGSTDTQYF. In DNA, the CDR3 is TGCAGCACCGGGGAGGGGAGCACAGATACGCAGTATTTT.

The gene calls are TRBV4-1 and TRBJ2-4; maybe TRBD1 (6 bases). Germline values: CDR1 MGHRA, CDR2 YSYEKL. CDR3 length equals 14 residues. Trimming took 5 bases from V and 8 from J, leaving 16 bases between them. In nucleotides, the CDR3 is TGCGCCAGCAGCTGGGACACCCTGGGGGACATTCAGTACTTC. It yields the protein CASSWDTLGDIQYF.

The chain employs TRBV5-1 and TRBJ2-3, with TRBD2 identical over 15 bases. The CDR3 contains 18 residues. Trimming took 4 bases from V and 3 from J; bases not matched to a gene: 9. Germline V lookup: CDR1 SGHRS, CDR2 YFSETQ. CDR3 sequence (DNA): TGCGCCAGCAGCAACGGACTAGCGGGAGGGTTCGCTACAGATACGCAGTATTTT. It yields the protein CASSNGLAGGFATDTQYF. Based on the CDR3 plus reference TRBV5-1 and TRBJ2-3, the full variable domain is KAGVTQTPRYLIKTRGQQVTLSCSPISGHRSVSWYQQTPGQGLQFLFEYFSETQRNKGNFPGRFSGRQFSNSRSEMNVSTLELGDSALYLCASSNGLAGGFATDTQYFGPGTRLTVL.

This chain links TRBV7-9 with TRBJ1-4; D possibly corresponds to TRBD1 (6 bases). Germline assignment: CDR1 SEHNR and CDR2 FQNEAQ (reference sequence). V gave up 2 bases and J gave up 5 bases, with 9 bases separating them. This CDR3 has 14 amino acids. CDR3 region: CASSLIQGNEKLFF. The DNA of the CDR3 is TGTGCCAGCAGCTTAATACAGGGAAATGAAAAACTGTTTTTT.

This chain connects TRBV6-1 to TRBJ1-1, with D uncertain. Germline loops: CDR1 MNHNS, CDR2 SASEGT. CDR3 length: 15 residues. V was cut by 3 bases and J by 0 bases, with 11 bases left in between. The CDR3: CASSDRQRLNTEAFF. The CDR3 DNA reads as TGTGCCAGCAGTGACAGGCAAAGACTGAACACTGAAGCTTTCTTT.

This sequence joins TRBV6-5 and TRBJ2-7; TRBD1 agrees at 9 bases. The CDR3 runs to 14 residues. Germline V gives CDR1 MNHEY, CDR2 SVGAGI. The J segment lost 2 bases and the V segment lost 6 bases, leaving 5 bases of the junction unmatched. The CDR3 here is CASSPGQGAYEQYF. Written as DNA, the CDR3 is TGTGCCAGCAGCCCGGGACAGGGAGCCTACGAGCAGTACTTC.